The 25 T cell receptor beta chains below come from one sample, sequenced in a study of T cells in tuberculosis. Time point indicated: new active TB diagnosis, blood taken before or within 7 days of starting treatment. The data were produced by immunoSEQ multiplex PCR, yet TCRdb's version contains in-frame clones alone and is incomplete. The sample yields 30,000 or so clones, about 83% seen once. This specimen consisted of PBMCs, obtained at tuberculosis diagnosis. Source of these receptors: an adult with tuberculosis.

The chain is built from TRBV13 and TRBJ1-1, with 8 bases that match TRBD1. Germline CDR1 is PRHDT and CDR2 is FYEKMQ (reference sequence). This CDR3 spans 13 amino acids. V lost 3 bases, J lost 6 bases, and 3 bases stayed unmatched. The CDR3 spells CASSFGDRPEAFF. The CDR3 nucleotides read TGTGCCAGCAGCTTTGGGGACAGGCCTGAAGCTTTCTTT. Looking up the rest from reference TRBV13 and TRBJ1-1 gives the full variable domain: AAGVIQSPRHLIKEKRETATLKCYPIPRHDTVYWYQQGPGQDPQFLISFYEKMQSDKGSIPDRFSAQQFSDYHSELNMSSLELGDSALYFCASSFGDRPEAFFGQGTRLTVV.

J is TRBJ2-7 and V is TRBV6-1, with TRBD1 as a possible D gene (6 bases). Germline loops: CDR1 MNHNS, CDR2 SASEGT. Trimming removed 5 bases from V and 7 bases from J, with 21 bases in between. The CDR3 runs 15 residues. CDR3: CASSPLTGLSGEQYF. The CDR3 coding sequence is TGTGCCAGCAGTCCCCTTACAGGGTTGTCGGGGGAGCAGTACTTC.

The chain carries TRBV27 and TRBJ2-3, with TRBD2 matching over 9 bases. The V gene end was trimmed by 0 bases and the J gene end by 4 bases; junction bases not matched to a gene: 8. This CDR3 comprises 17 residues. The germline V gene encodes CDR1 MNHEY and CDR2 SMNVEV (reference sequence). The CDR3 region has the DNA TGTGCCAGCAGTTTATCCGTCCCCCTAGCGGGACCAGATACGCAGTATTTT. Protein: CASSLSVPLAGPDTQYF.

CDR3 sequence: CAIQGLGTGELFF. The CDR3 bases are TGTGCCATCCAGGGACTCGGAACCGGGGAGCTGTTTTTT. V and J are TRBV2 and TRBJ2-2; D may be TRBD2 (6 bases). The CDR3 has 13 residues. Germline loops: CDR1 SNHLY, CDR2 FYNNEI. Between the trimmed V and J ends, which lost 10 bases and 5 bases, there was a span of 14 bases. The full variable domain, its missing parts supplied by reference TRBV2 and TRBJ2-2, is EPEVTQTPSHQVTQMGQEVILRCVPISNHLYFYWYRQILGQKVEFLVSFYNNEISEKSEIFDDQFSVERPDGSNFTLKIRSTKLEDSAMYFCAIQGLGTGELFFGEGSRLTVL.

The genes are TRBV19 and TRBJ1-4, with a weak D call TRBD1 (5 bases). The germline CDR1 and CDR2 sequences are LNHDA and SQIVND (reference sequence). Trimming pared 4 bases from V and 1 base from J, leaving 19 bases between. The CDR3 sequence is 18 residues long. The CDR3 region is CASSTTRSSRGTNEKLFF. CDR3 coding DNA: TGTGCCAGTAGTACCACCAGGTCGAGTAGGGGAACTAATGAAAAACTGTTTTTT.

The rearrangement joins TRBV9 to TRBJ2-7; no clear D. Trimming removed 4 bases at V and 1 base at J, with 12 bases between. The CDR3 sequence is 14 residues long. Per germline, CDR1 SGDLS and CDR2 YYNGEE. CDR3 amino acids: CASSPNDFSYEQYF. For the CDR3, the DNA is TGTGCCAGCAGCCCTAACGACTTTTCCTACGAGCAGTACTTC.

The gene calls are TRBV7-3 and TRBJ2-3; weak D call: TRBD2 (5 bases). This CDR3 contains 14 residues. V lost 4 bases and J lost 4, with 12 bases in between. Per the germline V gene, CDR1 is SGHTA and CDR2 is FQGTGA. For the CDR3, the DNA is TGTGCCAGCAGCTCAGGACTCCCCCCAGATACGCAGTATTTT. This gives the protein CASSSGLPPDTQYF.

This clone came up a few times. V usage is TRBV5-1 and J usage is TRBJ1-1; D remains ambiguous. Germline-derived CDR1 and CDR2 are SGHRS and YFSETQ. The CDR3 extends over 12 amino acids. V was trimmed by 5 bases and J by 5 bases, leaving 10 bases between them. CDR3: CASSSSHTEAFF. The CDR3 DNA is TGCGCCAGCAGTTCCAGTCATACTGAAGCTTTCTTT.

Here the CDR3 reads CASSYDRGGGYTF. Written as DNA, the CDR3 is TGTGCCAGCAGTTACGACAGGGGGGGCGGCTACACCTTC. V is TRBV6-5 and J is TRBJ1-2, with TRBD1 matching 9 bases. J was trimmed by 8 bases and V by 2 bases; bases with no gene match: 3. Germline V CDR1 and CDR2: MNHEY, SVGAGI. The CDR3 has 13 residues.

The V call is TRBV6-6, the J call TRBJ2-1, with D possibly being TRBD2 (5 bases). V lost 1 base and J lost 3, with 10 bases in between. Germline CDR1 MNHNY, CDR2 SVGAGI (reference sequence). The CDR3 contains 15 residues. The CDR3 here is CASSYYERNYNEQFF. CDR3 in DNA: TGTGCCAGCAGTTACTACGAGCGGAACTACAATGAGCAGTTCTTC.

This sequence joins TRBV19 and TRBJ1-3, with D unclear. This CDR3 has 15 amino acids. Germline CDR1 LNHDA, CDR2 SQIVND (reference sequence). V dropped 7 bases and J dropped 3 bases, with 16 bases sitting between them. This chain's CDR3 is CASTRLTEGGNTIYF. Here the CDR3 DNA reads TGTGCCAGTACACGCCTAACAGAGGGTGGAAACACCATATATTTT.

This sequence joins TRBV5-6 and TRBJ1-1, with D possibly being TRBD1 (6 bases). From germline, CDR1 is SGHDT and CDR2 YYEEEE. Trimming removed 0 bases at V and 12 bases at J, with 12 bases between. This CDR3 comprises 12 residues. This chain's CDR3 is CASSLGDRISFF. In nucleotides, the CDR3 is TGTGCCAGCAGCTTGGGAGACAGGATATCTTTCTTT.

V is TRBV5-1 and J is TRBJ1-1; no clear D. Trimming cost V 5 bases and J 0 bases, with 8 bases left between them. This CDR3 region has 13 residues. Germline V gene sequence: CDR1 SGHRS, CDR2 YFSETQ. The CDR3 bases are TGCGCCAGCAGTGTTCAATTGAACACTGAAGCTTTCTTT. The encoded protein is CASSVQLNTEAFF.

This chain joins TRBV2 and TRBJ2-2; TRBD2 matches 7 bases. Germline values: CDR1 SNHLY, CDR2 FYNNEI. The J segment lost 3 bases and the V segment lost 6 bases, leaving 7 bases of the junction unmatched. The length of the CDR3 is 15 residues. CDR3 residues: CASRGRLAYTGELFF. The CDR3 DNA reads TGTGCCAGCAGGGGACGACTAGCCTACACCGGGGAGCTGTTTTTT.

The J gene is TRBJ2-2, the V gene TRBV5-6, with a possible D match to TRBD2 (5 bases). The germline CDR1 and CDR2 sequences are SGHDT and YYEEEE. V lost 0 bases to trimming and J lost 3 bases, with 9 bases between them. CDR3 length: 15 amino acids. The CDR3 is CASSLATRDTGELFF. In DNA, the CDR3 is TGTGCCAGCAGCTTGGCAACTAGAGACACCGGGGAGCTGTTTTTT.

CDR3 amino acids: CASSSTGNTEAFF. The CDR3 DNA is TGTGCCAGCAGCTCCACAGGGAACACTGAAGCTTTCTTT. This chain uses TRBV4-2 with TRBJ1-1; possible D gene TRBD1, 5 bases. V was shortened by 5 bases and J by 1 base, with 8 bases between the two germline ends. The CDR3 is made up of 13 amino acids. The V gene's germline CDR1 is LGHNA and CDR2 YNFKEQ.

V gene TRBV5-1 combines with J gene TRBJ2-1; TRBD2 aligns across 7 bases. CDR3 length: 15 amino acids. With V trimmed by 0 bases and J by 3 bases, 3 bases remained unmatched. Per germline, CDR1 SGHRS and CDR2 YFSETQ. The chain's CDR3 is CASSLERGDYNEQFF. The CDR3 region has the DNA TGCGCCAGCAGCTTGGAACGGGGGGACTACAATGAGCAGTTCTTC.

This sequence joins TRBV28 and TRBJ1-2; 11 bases are shared with TRBD1. Unmatched junction bases numbered 10, after V lost 3 bases and J lost 10 bases. The length of the CDR3 is 15 residues. The germline V gene encodes CDR1 MDHEN and CDR2 SYDVKM. CDR3 DNA: TGTGCCAGCAGTTTTAAACTTGGACAGGGGGCTGTCTACACCTTC. Amino acid sequence: CASSFKLGQGAVYTF.

This clone was seen a handful of times. This chain joins TRBV6-6 and TRBJ1-6; TRBD1 matches 9 bases. V lost 5 bases, J lost 5 bases, and 7 bases stayed unmatched. Germline V CDR1 and CDR2: MNHNY, SVGAGI (reference sequence). The CDR3 length is 16 residues. This chain's CDR3 is CASSNRDRENNSPLHF. The DNA of the CDR3 is TGTGCCAGCAGTAACCGGGACAGGGAGAATAATTCACCCCTCCACTTT.

This clone was counted a single time. The CDR3 DNA reads as TGTGCCAGTTCCGACAGGGTGGGGAATTCACCCCTCCACTTT. Its protein is CASSDRVGNSPLHF. V is TRBV19 and J is TRBJ1-6; 7 bases are shared with TRBD1. From germline, CDR1 is LNHDA and CDR2 SQIVND (reference sequence). The CDR3 consists of 14 residues. V lost 8 bases to trimming and J lost 7 bases; unmatched junction nucleotides: 8.

J is TRBJ2-1 and V is TRBV5-1; TRBD1 aligns across 7 bases. The CDR3 loop spans 14 amino acids. The germline gives CDR1 SGHRS, CDR2 YFSETQ. V lost 2 bases and J lost 5; bases outside the gene matches: 4. The CDR3: CASSLQTGNNEQFF. In DNA form, the CDR3 reads TGCGCCAGCAGCTTACAGACAGGGAACAATGAGCAGTTCTTC.

This chain links TRBV5-1 with TRBJ2-1, with 11 positions matching TRBD2. CDR3 length equals 15 residues. The germline V gene encodes CDR1 SGHRS and CDR2 YFSETQ. The ends lost 3 bases at V and 4 bases at J; junction bases unmatched: 3. CDR3 protein: CASSSLAGAYNEQFF. CDR3 nucleotide sequence: TGCGCCAGCAGCTCACTAGCGGGAGCGTACAATGAGCAGTTCTTC. Drawing the rest from reference TRBV5-1 and TRBJ2-1, the complete variable domain is KAGVTQTPRYLIKTRGQQVTLSCSPISGHRSVSWYQQTPGQGLQFLFEYFSETQRNKGNFPGRFSGRQFSNSRSEMNVSTLELGDSALYLCASSSLAGAYNEQFFGPGTRLTVL.

This clone was detected only once. The chain has TRBV10-2 and TRBJ2-7, with TRBD1 identical over 9 bases. Germline CDR1 is WSHSY and CDR2 is SAAADI. Trimming cost V 2 bases and J 2 bases; bases outside gene matches: 4. CDR3 length equals 15 residues. CDR3 nucleotide sequence: TGCGCCAGCAGTGAGACCGGGACAGGGACCTACGAGCAGTACTTC. Its protein product is CASSETGTGTYEQYF.

The rearrangement links TRBV6-4 to TRBJ2-1; D is undetermined. CDR3 length: 17 amino acids. Germline CDR1 reads MRHNA; CDR2 reads SNTAGT. Trimming left V 2 bases short and J 1 base short, with 15 bases between. CDR3 sequence reads: CASSDPNGLESYNEQFF. CDR3 nucleotide sequence: TGTGCCAGCAGTGACCCGAACGGCCTAGAATCCTACAATGAGCAGTTCTTC.

This chain uses TRBV15 with TRBJ2-7; 9 bases line up with TRBD1. Per germline, CDR1 LNHNV and CDR2 YYDKDF (reference sequence). CDR3 length: 16 amino acids. Trimming cost V 1 base and J 4 bases; bases outside gene matches: 8. CDR3 DNA sequence: TGTGCCACCAGCAGAGCCGAGGGACAGGGTTGGTACGAGCAGTACTTC. Translating gives CATSRAEGQGWYEQYF. Based on the CDR3 plus reference TRBV15 and TRBJ2-7, the full variable domain is DAMVIQNPRYQVTQFGKPVTLSCSQTLNHNVMYWYQQKSSQAPKLLFHYYDKDFNNEADTPDNFQSRRPNTSFCFLDIRSPGLGDTAMYLCATSRAEGQGWYEQYFGPGTRLTVT.